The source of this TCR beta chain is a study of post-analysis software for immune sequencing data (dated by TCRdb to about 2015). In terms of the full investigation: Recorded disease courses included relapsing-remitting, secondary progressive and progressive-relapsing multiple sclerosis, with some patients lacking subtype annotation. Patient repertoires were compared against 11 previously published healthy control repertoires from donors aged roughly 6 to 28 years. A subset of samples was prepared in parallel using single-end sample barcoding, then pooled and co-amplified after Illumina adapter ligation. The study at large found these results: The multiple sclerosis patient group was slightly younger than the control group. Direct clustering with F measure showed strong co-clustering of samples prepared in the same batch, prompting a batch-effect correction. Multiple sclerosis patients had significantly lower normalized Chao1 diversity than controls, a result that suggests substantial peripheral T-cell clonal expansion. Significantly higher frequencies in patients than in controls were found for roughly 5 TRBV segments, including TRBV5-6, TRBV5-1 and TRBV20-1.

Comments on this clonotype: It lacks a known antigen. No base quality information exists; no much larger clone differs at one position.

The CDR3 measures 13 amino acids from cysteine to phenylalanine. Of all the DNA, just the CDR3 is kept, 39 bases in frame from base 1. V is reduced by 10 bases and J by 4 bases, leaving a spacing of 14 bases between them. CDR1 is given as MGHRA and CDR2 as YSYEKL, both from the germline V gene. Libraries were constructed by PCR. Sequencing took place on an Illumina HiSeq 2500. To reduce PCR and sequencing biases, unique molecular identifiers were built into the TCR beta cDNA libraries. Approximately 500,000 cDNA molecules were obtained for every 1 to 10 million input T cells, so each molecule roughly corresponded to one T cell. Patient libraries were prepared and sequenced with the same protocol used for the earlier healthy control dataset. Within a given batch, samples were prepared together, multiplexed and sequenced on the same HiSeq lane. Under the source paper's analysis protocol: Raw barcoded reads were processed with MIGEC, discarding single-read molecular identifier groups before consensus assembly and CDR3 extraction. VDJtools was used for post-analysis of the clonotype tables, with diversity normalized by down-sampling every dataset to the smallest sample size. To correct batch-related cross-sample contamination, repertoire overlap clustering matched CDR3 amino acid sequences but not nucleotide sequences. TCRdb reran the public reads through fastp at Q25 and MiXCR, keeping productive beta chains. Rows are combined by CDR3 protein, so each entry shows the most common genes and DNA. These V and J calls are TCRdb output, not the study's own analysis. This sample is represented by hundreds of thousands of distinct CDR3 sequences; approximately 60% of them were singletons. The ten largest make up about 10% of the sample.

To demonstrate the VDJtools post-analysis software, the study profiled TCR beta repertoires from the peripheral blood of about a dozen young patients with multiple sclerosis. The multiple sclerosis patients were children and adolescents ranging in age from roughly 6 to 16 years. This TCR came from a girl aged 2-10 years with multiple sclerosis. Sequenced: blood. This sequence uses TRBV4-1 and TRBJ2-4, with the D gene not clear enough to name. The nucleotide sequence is TGCGCCACCCGGGCGTTGGGAAAAAACATTCAGTACTTC. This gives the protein CATRALGKNIQYF.